This TCR beta chain derives from a study of shared clonotypes between healthy human individuals. For this clone: Its antigen is unknown.

CDR3 length: 15 residues. V was pared by 2 bases and J by 5 bases, with 14 bases between. CDR1 and CDR2 (germline): SGHNT, YYREEE (reference sequence). The repertoire was sequenced with immunoSEQ multiplex PCR; TCRdb's copy has only in-frame clones and lacks some. The sample gives over 1.5 million clones, under 99% of which show up once; approximately 0.45% is in the top ten. Study outcomes and limitations: A generally larger estimated richness was seen in naive subsets than in memory subsets. The small donor group covered limited genetic and exposure diversity.

The TCR originated in a young man in good health. The sample consisted of naive CD4+ T cells sorted from blood. Noted subset: CD45RA+ positively selected. The rearrangement links TRBV5-4 to TRBJ2-1; TRBD2 might be the D (6 bases). The CDR3 here is CASSLGTAGHNEQFF. CDR3 sequence (DNA): TGTGCCAGCAGCTTAGGGACTGCGGGGCACAATGAGCAGTTCTTC.